This T cell receptor beta chain was sequenced during a study of cytomegalovirus exposure and HLA in healthy donors. Both 60 Vbeta primers and 13 Jbeta primers went into the PCR. The assay was immunoSEQ multiplex PCR, and TCRdb's table has in-frame clones only and misses some. The sample carries around 190,000 clones, around 75% recorded once. The germline gives CDR1 SGHTA, CDR2 FQGNSA. Trimming took off 2 bases at V and 0 bases at J, with 11 bases between the two ends. The CDR3 extends over 15 amino acids. This receptor was taken from a woman aged 25 to 39 in good health and CMV-seropositive. The chain employs TRBV7-2 and TRBJ2-7, with D perhaps matching TRBD2 (5 bases). The material sequenced was PBMCs. The CDR3 coding sequence is TGTGCCAGCAGCTTACGCGGGTCGAGCTCCTACGAGCAGTACTTC. Its protein product is CASSLRGSSSYEQYF. The whole variable domain, remainder taken from reference TRBV7-2 and TRBJ2-7, is GAGVSQSPSNKVTEKGKDVELRCDPISGHTALYWYRQSLGQGLEFLIYFQGNSAPDKSGLPSDRFSAERTGGSVSTLTIQRTQQEDSAVYLCASSLRGSSSYEQYFGPGTRLTVT.